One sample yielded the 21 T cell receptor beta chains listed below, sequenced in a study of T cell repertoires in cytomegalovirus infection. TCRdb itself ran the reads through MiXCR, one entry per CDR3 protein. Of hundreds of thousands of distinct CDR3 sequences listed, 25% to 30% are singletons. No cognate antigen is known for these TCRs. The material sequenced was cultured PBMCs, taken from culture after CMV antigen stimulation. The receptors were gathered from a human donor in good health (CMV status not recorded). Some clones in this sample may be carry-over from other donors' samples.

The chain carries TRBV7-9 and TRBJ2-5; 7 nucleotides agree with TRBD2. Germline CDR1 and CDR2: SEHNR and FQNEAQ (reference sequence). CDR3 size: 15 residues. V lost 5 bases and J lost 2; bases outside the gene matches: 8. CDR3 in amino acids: CASSHPLAAQETQYF. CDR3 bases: TGTGCCAGCAGCCACCCGCTAGCGGCACAAGAGACCCAGTACTTC.

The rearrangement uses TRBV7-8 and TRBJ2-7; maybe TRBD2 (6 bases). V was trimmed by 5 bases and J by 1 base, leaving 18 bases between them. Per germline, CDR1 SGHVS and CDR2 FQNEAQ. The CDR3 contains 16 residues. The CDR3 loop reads CASSPPGGSRSYEQYF. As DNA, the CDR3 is TGTGCCAGCAGCCCCCCCGGGGGAAGTCGGTCCTACGAGCAGTACTTC.

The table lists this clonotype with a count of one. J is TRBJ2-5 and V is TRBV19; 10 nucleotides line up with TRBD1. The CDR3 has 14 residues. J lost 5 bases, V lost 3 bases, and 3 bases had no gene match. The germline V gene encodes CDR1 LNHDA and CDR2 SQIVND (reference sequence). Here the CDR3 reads CASSMTGGYETQYF. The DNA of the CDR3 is TGTGCCAGTAGTATGACAGGGGGCTACGAGACCCAGTACTTC.

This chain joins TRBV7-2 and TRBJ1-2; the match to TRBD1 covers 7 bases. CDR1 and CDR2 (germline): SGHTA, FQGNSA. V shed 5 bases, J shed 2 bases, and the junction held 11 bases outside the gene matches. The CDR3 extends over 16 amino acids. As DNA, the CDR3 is TGTGCCAGCAGCCCGAATGCAGGGGGAACCAACTATGGCTACACCTTC. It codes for CASSPNAGGTNYGYTF.

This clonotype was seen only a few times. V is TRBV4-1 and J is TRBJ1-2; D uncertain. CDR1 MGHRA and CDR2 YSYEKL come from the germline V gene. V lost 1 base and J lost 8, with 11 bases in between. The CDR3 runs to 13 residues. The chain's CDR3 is CASSQGTRQGYTF. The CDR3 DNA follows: TGCGCCAGCAGCCAAGGGACTCGGCAAGGCTACACCTTC.

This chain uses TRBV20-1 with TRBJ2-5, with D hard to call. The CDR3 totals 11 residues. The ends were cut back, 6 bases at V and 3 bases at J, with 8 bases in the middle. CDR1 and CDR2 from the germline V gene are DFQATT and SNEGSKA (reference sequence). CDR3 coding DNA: TGCAGTGCCTCTAGAGAAGAGACCCAGTACTTC. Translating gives CSASREETQYF.

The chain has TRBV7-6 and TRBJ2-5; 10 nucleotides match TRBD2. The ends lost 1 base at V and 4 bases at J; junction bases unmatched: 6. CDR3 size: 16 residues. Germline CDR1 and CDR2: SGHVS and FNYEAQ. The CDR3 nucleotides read TGTGCCAGCAGCTTAGGGCCTCTAGCGGGAGTAGAGACCCAGTACTTC. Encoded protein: CASSLGPLAGVETQYF.

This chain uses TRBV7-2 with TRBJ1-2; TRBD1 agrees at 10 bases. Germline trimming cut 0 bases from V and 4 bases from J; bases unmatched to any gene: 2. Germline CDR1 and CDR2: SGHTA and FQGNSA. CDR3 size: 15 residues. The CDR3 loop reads CASSLATGGAYGYTF. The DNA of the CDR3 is TGTGCCAGCAGCTTAGCGACAGGGGGCGCCTATGGCTACACCTTC.

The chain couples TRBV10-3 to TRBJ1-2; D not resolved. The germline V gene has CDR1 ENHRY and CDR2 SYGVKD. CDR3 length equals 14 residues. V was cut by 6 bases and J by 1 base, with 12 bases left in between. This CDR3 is CAIRPPGDNYGYTF. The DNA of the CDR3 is TGTGCCATCAGGCCCCCCGGGGATAACTATGGCTACACCTTC.

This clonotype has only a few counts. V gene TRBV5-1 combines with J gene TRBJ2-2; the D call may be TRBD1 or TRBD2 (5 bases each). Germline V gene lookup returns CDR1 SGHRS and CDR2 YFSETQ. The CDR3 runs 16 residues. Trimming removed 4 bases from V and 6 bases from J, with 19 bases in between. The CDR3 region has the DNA TGCGCCAGCAGCCCCCCCGGATCAGGGACCGCCGGGGAGCTGTTTTTT. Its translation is CASSPPGSGTAGELFF.

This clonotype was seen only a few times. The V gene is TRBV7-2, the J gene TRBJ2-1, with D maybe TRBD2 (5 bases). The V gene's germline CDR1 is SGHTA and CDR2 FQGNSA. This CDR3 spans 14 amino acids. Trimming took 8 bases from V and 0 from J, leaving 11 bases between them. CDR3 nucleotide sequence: TGTGCCAGCGGACTCCTGAGCTCCTACAATGAGCAGTTCTTC. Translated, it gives CASGLLSSYNEQFF.

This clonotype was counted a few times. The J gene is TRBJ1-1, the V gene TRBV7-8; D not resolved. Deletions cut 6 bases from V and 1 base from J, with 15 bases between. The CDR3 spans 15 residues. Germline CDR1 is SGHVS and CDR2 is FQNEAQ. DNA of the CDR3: TGTGCCAGCAGTTTTATTGGGATCGCGAACACTGAAGCTTTCTTT. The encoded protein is CASSFIGIANTEAFF.

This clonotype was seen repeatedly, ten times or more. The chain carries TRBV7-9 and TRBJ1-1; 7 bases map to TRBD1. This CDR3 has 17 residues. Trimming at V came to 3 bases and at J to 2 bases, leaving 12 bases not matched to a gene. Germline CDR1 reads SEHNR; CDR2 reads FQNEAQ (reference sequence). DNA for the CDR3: TGTGCCAGCAGCTTGGGACCCTGGGACAGAGGAAACACTGAAGCTTTCTTT. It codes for CASSLGPWDRGNTEAFF.

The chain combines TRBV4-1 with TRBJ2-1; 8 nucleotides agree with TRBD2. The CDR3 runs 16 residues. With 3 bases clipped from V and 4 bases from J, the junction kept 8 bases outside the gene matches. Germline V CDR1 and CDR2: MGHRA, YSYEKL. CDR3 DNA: TGCGCCAGCAGCCACGCCAGCGGGGGATCGTACAATGAGCAGTTCTTC. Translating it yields CASSHASGGSYNEQFF.

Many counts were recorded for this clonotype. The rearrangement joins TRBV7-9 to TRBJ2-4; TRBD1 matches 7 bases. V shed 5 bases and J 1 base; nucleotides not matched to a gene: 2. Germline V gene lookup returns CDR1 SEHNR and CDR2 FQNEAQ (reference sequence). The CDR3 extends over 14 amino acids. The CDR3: CASSVQGAKNIQYF. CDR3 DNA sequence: TGTGCCAGCAGCGTACAGGGGGCCAAAAACATTCAGTACTTC.

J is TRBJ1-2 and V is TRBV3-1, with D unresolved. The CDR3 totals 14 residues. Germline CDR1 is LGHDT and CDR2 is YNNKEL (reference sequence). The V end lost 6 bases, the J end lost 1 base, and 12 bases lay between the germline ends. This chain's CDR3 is CASSQPSRNYGYTF. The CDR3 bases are TGTGCCAGCAGTCAGCCCAGCCGTAACTATGGCTACACCTTC.

CDR3 residues: CASSQNVQEGLFF. In DNA, the CDR3 is TGTGCCAGCAGTCAAAACGTCCAAGAGGGACTGTTCTTC. The chain joins TRBV12-3 or TRBV12-4 to TRBJ2-1; D perhaps matches TRBD2 (6 bases). The CDR3 extends over 13 amino acids. The V and J ends lost 5 bases and 15 bases respectively, with 20 bases between them.

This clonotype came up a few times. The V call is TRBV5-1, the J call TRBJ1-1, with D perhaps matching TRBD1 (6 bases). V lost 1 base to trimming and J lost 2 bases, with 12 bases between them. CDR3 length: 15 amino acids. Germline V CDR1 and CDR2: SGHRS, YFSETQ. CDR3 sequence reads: CASSLSGGQNTEAFF. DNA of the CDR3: TGCGCCAGCAGCTTGTCTGGGGGACAAAACACTGAAGCTTTCTTT. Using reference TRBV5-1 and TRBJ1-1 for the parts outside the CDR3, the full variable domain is KAGVTQTPRYLIKTRGQQVTLSCSPISGHRSVSWYQQTPGQGLQFLFEYFSETQRNKGNFPGRFSGRQFSNSRSEMNVSTLELGDSALYLCASSLSGGQNTEAFFGQGTRLTVV.

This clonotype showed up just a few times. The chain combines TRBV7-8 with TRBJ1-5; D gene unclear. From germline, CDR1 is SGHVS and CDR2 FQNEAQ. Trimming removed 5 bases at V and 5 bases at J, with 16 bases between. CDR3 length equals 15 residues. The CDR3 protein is CASSHTWEADQPQHF. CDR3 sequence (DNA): TGTGCCAGCAGCCACACCTGGGAGGCGGATCAGCCCCAGCATTTT.

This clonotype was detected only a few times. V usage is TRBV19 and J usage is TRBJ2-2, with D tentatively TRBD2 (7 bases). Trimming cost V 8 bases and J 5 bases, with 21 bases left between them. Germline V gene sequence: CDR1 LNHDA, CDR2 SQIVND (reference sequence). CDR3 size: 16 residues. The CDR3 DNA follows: TGTGCCAGTCGCGCTCTACGGGGGGCTCGGACCGGGGAGCTGTTTTTT. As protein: CASRALRGARTGELFF.

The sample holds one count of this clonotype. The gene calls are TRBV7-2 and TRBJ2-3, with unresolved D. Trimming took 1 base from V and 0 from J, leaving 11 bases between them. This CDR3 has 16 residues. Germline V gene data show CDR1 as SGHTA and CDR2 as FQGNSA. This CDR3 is CASSLVIEVSTDTQYF. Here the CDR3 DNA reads TGTGCCAGCAGCTTAGTTATAGAAGTTAGCACAGATACGCAGTATTTT. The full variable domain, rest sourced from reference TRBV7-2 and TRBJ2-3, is GAGVSQSPSNKVTEKGKDVELRCDPISGHTALYWYRQSLGQGLEFLIYFQGNSAPDKSGLPSDRFSAERTGGSVSTLTIQRTQQEDSAVYLCASSLVIEVSTDTQYFGPGTRLTVL.